These T cell receptor beta chains were read from a single sample in a study of T-cell memory formation after mild COVID-19. TCRdb redid the calling of the 5' RACE reads with MiXCR, one entry per CDR3 protein. Here the sample spans fewer than 350,000 distinct CDR3 sequences, 15% being singletons. The sequenced sample was PBMCs or a T cell subset sorted from them (not recorded which). These receptors all stem from a man between 18 and 35 years old who had mild COVID-19 (a few samples of this study predate the infection). Cell type and time point are not known. Both conserved end residues are part of each CDR3. The order of the fields is CDR3 protein, CDR3 DNA, CDR3 length, D gene, V gene, J gene, clone size. The D gene is left open where the match is weak. Not every row has a clone size; where given, it reads once, few, many or a size class.

CASSLSSTNYGYTF,TGTGCCAGCAGTTTATCTTCTACTAACTATGGCTACACCTTC,14,NA,TRBV28,TRBJ1-2,NA
CATSDLGQGGVRGANVLTF,TGTGCCACCAGTGATTTGGGACAGGGTGGCGTTCGCGGGGCCAACGTCCTGACTTTC,19,TRBD1,TRBV24-1,TRBJ2-6,few
CASSFPRGAGGLTDTQYF,TGTGCCAGCAGCTTCCCGAGAGGGGCGGGGGGGCTCACAGATACGCAGTATTTT,18,TRBD2,TRBV7-8,TRBJ2-3,NA
CASSLGVGPNTEAFF,TGCGCCAGCAGCTTAGGTGTCGGACCGAACACTGAAGCTTTCTTT,15,NA,TRBV5-1,TRBJ1-1,few
CSAASPTSRETQYF,TGCAGTGCCGCCAGTCCAACTAGCCGGGAGACCCAGTACTTC,14,NA,TRBV20-1,TRBJ2-5,NA
CASSWMGTETGTQYF,TGTGCCAGCAGCTGGATGGGGACTGAGACAGGGACCCAGTACTTC,15,NA,TRBV7-9,TRBJ2-5,once
CASSQPGRTNSPGELFF,TGCGCCAGCAGCCAACCGGGTCGTACTAACTCCCCCGGGGAGCTGTTTTTT,17,NA,TRBV4-1,TRBJ2-2,few
CASSSGQISSYNEQFF,TGCGCCAGCAGCTCGGGACAGATTAGCTCCTACAATGAGCAGTTCTTC,16,TRBD1,TRBV5-1,TRBJ2-1,NA
CASSSGQNNEKLFF,TGTGCCAGCAGCTCGGGACAAAATAATGAAAAACTGTTTTTT,14,NA,TRBV5-4,TRBJ1-4,many
CASSLLGDTQYF,TGCGCCAGCAGCTTGTTGGGGGATACGCAGTATTTT,12,NA,TRBV5-1,TRBJ2-3,many
CASSQDSQIRGKLFF,TGTGCCAGCAGCCAAGATTCTCAGATCCGGGGCAAACTGTTTTTT,15,NA,TRBV3-1,TRBJ1-4,few
CASSITRNTEAFF,TGTGCCAGTAGTATTACCCGGAACACTGAAGCTTTCTTT,13,NA,TRBV19,TRBJ1-1,NA
CSAGDGTGNSPLHF,TGCAGTGCTGGGGACGGGACGGGGAATTCACCCCTCCACTTT,14,NA,TRBV20-1,TRBJ1-6,NA
CASSQLAGGTSDTQYF,TGTGCCAGCAGTCAGCTAGCGGGGGGCACCTCAGATACGCAGTATTTT,16,TRBD2,TRBV6-5,TRBJ2-3,NA
CASSLSGGTWDTQYF,TGTGCCAGCAGCCTGTCCGGGGGCACGTGGGATACGCAGTATTTT,15,NA,TRBV7-2,TRBJ2-3,few
CASSLGVGVWDTQYF,TGTGCCAGCAGCTTAGGGGTGGGCGTGTGGGATACGCAGTATTTT,15,NA,TRBV7-2,TRBJ2-3,few
CASSQGGRSGNTIYF,TGTGCCAGCAGCCAAGGGGGACGCTCTGGAAACACCATATATTTT,15,NA,TRBV3-1,TRBJ1-3,few
CATSRDYTGELFF,TGTGCCACCAGTAGGGATTACACCGGGGAGCTGTTTTTT,13,NA,TRBV24-1,TRBJ2-2,NA
CASSSWMTSQETQYF,TGTGCCAGCAGCTCCTGGATGACTTCCCAAGAGACCCAGTACTTC,15,NA,TRBV7-2,TRBJ2-5,many
CASSLAFSYNEQFF,TGTGCCAGCAGTTTAGCATTCTCCTACAATGAGCAGTTCTTC,14,NA,TRBV12-3/TRBV12-4,TRBJ2-1,few
CASSQNTRNEQFF,TGTGCCAGCAGTCAAAATACAAGGAATGAGCAGTTCTTC,13,NA,TRBV5-5,TRBJ2-1,few
CASSVASGGYEQFF,TGTGCCAGCAGTGTAGCTAGCGGGGGCTATGAGCAGTTCTTC,14,TRBD2,TRBV2,TRBJ2-1,few
CASSSGQGDELRDF,TGTGCCAGCAGTTCGGGACAGGGGGACGAGTTACGGGACTTC,14,TRBD1,TRBV28,TRBJ1-2,NA
CSARDASGGAQDTQYF,TGCAGTGCTAGAGATGCTAGCGGGGGGGCCCAAGATACGCAGTATTTT,16,TRBD2,TRBV20-1,TRBJ2-3,NA
CASSLLGGGAGETQYF,TGTGCCAGCAGCTTACTGGGCGGGGGGGCCGGAGAGACCCAGTACTTC,16,TRBD2,TRBV7-3,TRBJ2-5,NA
CASSRGGGQLSGNTIYF,TGTGCCAGCTCCCGCGGCGGGGGTCAACTCTCTGGAAACACCATATATTTT,17,NA,TRBV18,TRBJ1-3,few